Listed here are 32 T cell receptor beta chains from one sample, sequenced in a study of T cells in localized non-small cell lung cancer. Assay used: immunoSEQ multiplex PCR; TCRdb lists only in-frame clones, some missing. Counted here are over 50,000 clones, almost 90% occurring once; the ten biggest clones make up approximately 2%. Sequenced here: peripheral blood, sampled before any cancer treatment. Receptors originate from a woman aged 40-69 years with stage I lung adenocarcinoma.

This clone turned up a few times. This sample includes further DNA sequences coding for the same CDR3. This chain links TRBV30 with TRBJ2-7; the match to TRBD1 covers 7 bases. Unmatched junction bases numbered 8, after V lost 1 base and J lost 2 bases. CDR3 length: 15 residues. Germline CDR1 GTSNPN, CDR2 SVGIG (reference sequence). CDR3 sequence (DNA): TGTGCCTGGAGTGGCCTTGCGACAGGGACCTACGAGCAGTACTTC. Protein product: CAWSGLATGTYEQYF.

The chain has TRBV7-2 and TRBJ1-2; 9 bases align to TRBD1. Germline V gene lookup returns CDR1 SGHTA and CDR2 FQGNSA. Trimming cost V 6 bases and J 6 bases; bases outside gene matches: 20. The CDR3 loop spans 18 amino acids. The CDR3, as DNA: TGTGCCAGCAGAAGTACCCGGGACAGGGCAATTTCGGGTGATGGCTACACCTTC. Translating it yields CASRSTRDRAISGDGYTF. The whole variable domain, remainder taken from reference TRBV7-2 and TRBJ1-2, is GAGVSQSPSNKVTEKGKDVELRCDPISGHTALYWYRQSLGQGLEFLIYFQGNSAPDKSGLPSDRFSAERTGGSVSTLTIQRTQQEDSAVYLCASRSTRDRAISGDGYTFGSGTRLTVV.

The V call is TRBV6-5, the J call TRBJ1-5, with TRBD1 identical over 10 bases. The CDR3 is 15 residues long. Germline V CDR1 and CDR2: MNHEY, SVGAGI. J lost 1 base, V lost 5 bases, and 2 bases had no gene match. The CDR3 region is CASSKGQGSNQPQHF. The CDR3 DNA reads as TGTGCCAGCAGTAAGGGACAGGGGAGCAATCAGCCCCAGCATTTT.

The chain couples TRBV29-1 to TRBJ1-2; possibly TRBD1 for D (6 bases). The germline gives CDR1 SQVTM, CDR2 ANQGSEA. There are 12 residues in the CDR3. V was clipped by 6 bases and J by 4 bases, with 12 bases between them. The CDR3 is CSVGEDSYGYTF. CDR3 sequence (DNA): TGCAGCGTCGGAGAGGACAGCTATGGCTACACCTTC.

The chain uses TRBV28 and TRBJ2-3, with unresolved D. The length of the CDR3 is 16 residues. From germline, CDR1 is MDHEN and CDR2 SYDVKM. The V end was cut by 3 bases, the J end by 3 bases, with 16 bases between. CDR3: CASSFYQSITTDTQYF. CDR3 nucleotide sequence: TGTGCCAGCAGTTTCTACCAATCGATAACAACAGATACGCAGTATTTT. The whole variable domain, remainder taken from reference TRBV28 and TRBJ2-3, is DVKVTQSSRYLVKRTGEKVFLECVQDMDHENMFWYRQDPGLGLRLIYFSYDVKMKEKGDIPEGYSVSREKKERFSLILESASTNQTSMYLCASSFYQSITTDTQYFGPGTRLTVL.

This clone was recorded once. This chain uses TRBV6-1 with TRBJ2-7; D perhaps matches TRBD2 (6 bases). Trimming removed 2 bases at V and 2 bases at J, with 10 bases between. Germline CDR1 is MNHNS and CDR2 is SASEGT. CDR3 length: 14 amino acids. As DNA, the CDR3 is TGTGCCAGCAGTGAAATGGAGGGCCCCTACGAGCAGTACTTC. Protein: CASSEMEGPYEQYF.

The chain couples TRBV28 to TRBJ1-5; TRBD1 might be the D (5 bases). V was shortened by 8 bases and J by 2 bases, with 16 bases between the two germline ends. This CDR3 comprises 15 residues. Germline values: CDR1 MDHEN, CDR2 SYDVKM. This CDR3 is CASVNRGPGNQPQHF. The DNA of the CDR3 is TGTGCCAGCGTTAATAGGGGTCCAGGCAATCAGCCCCAGCATTTT.

The chain has TRBV6-4 and TRBJ2-1; D may be TRBD1 (5 bases). Germline values: CDR1 MRHNA, CDR2 SNTAGT. V was pared by 1 base and J by 9 bases, with 22 bases between. The CDR3 contains 17 residues. The CDR3 DNA reads as TGTGCCAGCAGTGACTTACCCACACTACTGGGTGGGGCTGAGCAGTTCTTC. Protein: CASSDLPTLLGGAEQFF.

The chain links TRBV11-2 to TRBJ1-1; D may be TRBD1 (6 bases). Germline lookup yields CDR1 SGHAT and CDR2 FQNNGV. Between the trimmed V and J ends, which lost 2 bases and 1 base, there was a span of 8 bases. This CDR3 has 14 amino acids. CDR3 amino acids: CASSLTGRNTEAFF. The CDR3 DNA is TGTGCCAGCAGCTTAACAGGGAGGAACACTGAAGCTTTCTTT. The complete variable domain, with remaining parts taken from reference TRBV11-2 and TRBJ1-1, reads EAGVAQSPRYKIIEKRQSVAFWCNPISGHATLYWYQQILGQGPKLLIQFQNNGVVDDSQLPKDRFSAERLKGVDSTLKIQPAKLEDSAVYLCASSLTGRNTEAFFGQGTRLTVV.

This chain connects TRBV7-3 to TRBJ2-6; TRBD1 aligns across 10 bases. Germline CDR1 and CDR2: SGHTA and FQGTGA. There are 15 residues in the CDR3. With 5 bases clipped from V and 12 bases from J, the junction kept 10 bases outside the gene matches. CDR3 loop: CASSATRDRGPVLTF. In DNA form, the CDR3 reads TGTGCCAGCAGCGCCACCCGGGACAGGGGCCCCGTCCTGACTTTC. Full variable domain (missing parts from reference TRBV7-3 and TRBJ2-6): GAGVSQTPSNKVTEKGKYVELRCDPISGHTALYWYRQSLGQGPEFLIYFQGTGAADDSGLPNDRFFAVRPEGSVSTLKIQRTERGDSAVYLCASSATRDRGPVLTFGAGSRLTVL.

V and J are TRBV18 and TRBJ2-3; tentatively, D is TRBD1 (5 bases). The CDR3 totals 14 residues. Germline V gene sequence: CDR1 KGHSH, CDR2 LQKENI. The V gene lost 3 bases and the J gene lost 6 bases, with 13 bases spanning the gap. CDR3 amino acids: CASSPAGLMDTQYF. The CDR3 DNA is TGTGCCAGCTCACCTGCAGGGCTGATGGATACGCAGTATTTT.

CDR3 nucleotides: TGTGCCAGCAGCGCGGGCGCTAGCACAGATACGCAGTATTTT. It yields the protein CASSAGASTDTQYF. This chain connects TRBV7-6 to TRBJ2-3; perhaps TRBD2 as D (5 bases). The CDR3 sequence is 14 residues long. Germline values: CDR1 SGHVS, CDR2 FNYEAQ. Trimming left V 5 bases short and J 0 bases short, with 9 bases between.

This chain links TRBV5-1 with TRBJ1-1; D unclear. CDR3 length: 15 residues. Germline CDR1 and CDR2: SGHRS and YFSETQ. Trimming took 0 bases from V and 2 from J, leaving 11 bases between them. The CDR3 DNA reads TGCGCCAGCAGCTTGGGTCCGGAGGTTAACACTGAAGCTTTCTTT. This gives the protein CASSLGPEVNTEAFF. Filled out from reference TRBV5-1 and TRBJ1-1, the complete variable domain reads KAGVTQTPRYLIKTRGQQVTLSCSPISGHRSVSWYQQTPGQGLQFLFEYFSETQRNKGNFPGRFSGRQFSNSRSEMNVSTLELGDSALYLCASSLGPEVNTEAFFGQGTRLTVV.

The gene calls are TRBV7-2 and TRBJ1-5, with unresolved D. CDR1 is SGHTA, CDR2 FQGNSA, per germline. There are 13 residues in the CDR3. Trimming stripped 2 bases from V and 9 bases from J, with 11 bases between. The CDR3 sequence: CASSLSPETPQHF. As DNA, the CDR3 is TGTGCCAGCAGCTTAAGTCCTGAAACGCCCCAGCATTTT. The whole variable domain, filled in from reference TRBV7-2 and TRBJ1-5, reads GAGVSQSPSNKVTEKGKDVELRCDPISGHTALYWYRQSLGQGLEFLIYFQGNSAPDKSGLPSDRFSAERTGGSVSTLTIQRTQQEDSAVYLCASSLSPETPQHFGDGTRLSIL.

This clone was detected a few times. The chain is built from TRBV2 and TRBJ2-4; D might be TRBD2 (5 bases). Trimming removed 7 bases at V and 8 bases at J, with 12 bases between. Per the germline V gene, CDR1 is SNHLY and CDR2 is FYNNEI. This CDR3 contains 12 residues. CDR3 amino acids: CASIDRGDIQYF. DNA for the CDR3: TGTGCCAGCATAGATCGGGGAGACATTCAGTACTTC.

V usage is TRBV4-2 and J usage is TRBJ2-2; TRBD2 agrees at 8 bases. V trimming: 0 bases; J trimming: 5 bases; junction bases outside the gene matches: 2. Germline CDR1 reads LGHNA; CDR2 reads YNFKEQ. This CDR3 contains 15 residues. The CDR3 spells CASSQDLAGTGELFF. The CDR3 coding sequence is TGTGCCAGCAGCCAAGATTTAGCGGGGACCGGGGAGCTGTTTTTT.

The chain carries TRBV5-5 and TRBJ2-3, with 10 bases fitting TRBD1. There are 17 residues in the CDR3. Germline V gene lookup returns CDR1 SGHKS and CDR2 YYEKEE (reference sequence). After removal of 5 bases from V and 4 bases from J, the junction contained 13 bases not matched to a gene. CDR3 protein: CASSLVSRDRGADTQYF. The CDR3 DNA sequence: TGTGCCAGCAGTTTAGTCTCCCGGGACAGGGGCGCAGATACGCAGTATTTT.

This chain connects TRBV5-6 to TRBJ1-1; D not certain. Trimming pared 4 bases from V and 3 bases from J, leaving 7 bases between. CDR1 and CDR2 (germline): SGHDT, YYEEEE. The CDR3 is made up of 12 amino acids. Here the CDR3 reads CASSLVDTEAFF. The CDR3 DNA reads TGTGCCAGCAGCCTAGTGGACACTGAAGCTTTCTTT. Full variable domain (missing parts from reference TRBV5-6 and TRBJ1-1): DAGVTQSPTHLIKTRGQQVTLRCSPKSGHDTVSWYQQALGQGPQFIFQYYEEEERQRGNFPDRFSGHQFPNYSSELNVNALLLGDSALYLCASSLVDTEAFFGQGTRLTVV.

The chain combines TRBV19 with TRBJ2-7; D unresolved. CDR1 is LNHDA and CDR2 is SQIVND in the germline V gene (reference sequence). This CDR3 region has 13 residues. V lost 7 bases, J lost 2 bases, and 12 bases lay in between. CDR3 protein: CASTSGETYEQYF. DNA for the CDR3: TGTGCCAGTACTTCCGGAGAGACCTACGAGCAGTACTTC. Using reference TRBV19 and TRBJ2-7 for the parts outside the CDR3, the full variable domain is DGGITQSPKYLFRKEGQNVTLSCEQNLNHDAMYWYRQDPGQGLRLIYYSQIVNDFQKGDIAEGYSVSREKKESFPLTVTSAQKNPTAFYLCASTSGETYEQYFGPGTRLTVT.

The chain employs TRBV18 and TRBJ1-2; D is perhaps TRBD1 (6 bases). Per the germline V gene, CDR1 is KGHSH and CDR2 is LQKENI. The V end lost 5 bases, the J end lost 1 base, and 14 bases lay between the germline ends. CDR3 size: 15 residues. The CDR3: CASSARDIDNYGYTF. The DNA of the CDR3 is TGTGCCAGCTCAGCCCGGGACATCGATAACTATGGCTACACCTTC.

The V and J genes are TRBV5-1 and TRBJ2-7, with 10 bases fitting TRBD2. V dropped 4 bases and J dropped 0; count of bases not matched to a gene: 4. The CDR3 extends over 15 amino acids. CDR1 is SGHRS, CDR2 YFSETQ, per germline. This CDR3 is CASSALAGASYEQYF. Here the CDR3 DNA reads TGCGCCAGCAGCGCTCTAGCGGGAGCCTCCTACGAGCAGTACTTC.

The chain combines TRBV5-8 with TRBJ2-1; 9 bases are a match to TRBD1. The V gene's germline CDR1 is SGHTS and CDR2 YDEGEE. The V segment lost 4 bases and the J segment 5 bases; nucleotides outside the gene matches: 4. The CDR3 consists of 14 residues. The CDR3 loop reads CASSAGQGHNEQFF. The CDR3 DNA is TGTGCCAGCAGCGCGGGACAGGGACACAATGAGCAGTTCTTC.

The chain is built from TRBV6-4 and TRBJ2-5, with 11 bases that match TRBD1. J gave up 2 bases and V 2 bases, and 7 bases lay outside the gene matches. Per germline, CDR1 MRHNA and CDR2 SNTAGT. The CDR3 contains 17 residues. The CDR3 here is CASSDAPGDRGQETQYF. The CDR3 nucleotides are TGTGCCAGCAGTGACGCTCCGGGGGACAGGGGGCAAGAGACCCAGTACTTC.

The chain employs TRBV30 and TRBJ2-1; TRBD2 matches at 7 bases. This CDR3 is built from 14 residues. After removal of 5 bases from V and 0 bases from J, the junction contained 4 bases not matched to a gene. CDR1 and CDR2 (germline): GTSNPN, SVGIG (reference sequence). CDR3 bases: TGTGCCTGGTGGACTAGATTCTCCTACAATGAGCAGTTCTTC. This translates into CAWWTRFSYNEQFF.

The rearrangement links TRBV7-2 to TRBJ1-1; D uncertain. Trimming removed 0 bases at V and 4 bases at J, with 6 bases between. There are 13 residues in the CDR3. Germline CDR1 SGHTA, CDR2 FQGNSA. As DNA, the CDR3 is TGTGCCAGCAGCTTAGCATGGGTCACTGAAGCTTTCTTT. Its protein product is CASSLAWVTEAFF.

This clone was counted between two and nine times. The chain uses TRBV5-1 and TRBJ2-2, with 7 bases matching TRBD1. J was trimmed by 7 bases and V by 0 bases; bases with no gene match: 6. CDR1 is SGHRS and CDR2 is YFSETQ in the germline V gene. CDR3 length: 15 amino acids. CDR3 sequence: CASSLVGTEDGELFF. DNA of the CDR3: TGCGCCAGCAGCTTGGTGGGGACAGAGGACGGGGAGCTGTTTTTT. Using reference TRBV5-1 and TRBJ2-2 for the parts outside the CDR3, the full variable domain is KAGVTQTPRYLIKTRGQQVTLSCSPISGHRSVSWYQQTPGQGLQFLFEYFSETQRNKGNFPGRFSGRQFSNSRSEMNVSTLELGDSALYLCASSLVGTEDGELFFGEGSRLTVL.

This clone has a single count. The V and J genes are TRBV18 and TRBJ1-1; weak D call: TRBD1 (5 bases). Trimming took 4 bases from V and 7 from J, leaving 16 bases between them. The CDR3 is made up of 14 amino acids. CDR1 and CDR2 (germline): KGHSH, LQKENI. In nucleotides, the CDR3 is TGTGCCAGCTCACGGGTGGGGGAAGAGGATGAAGCTTTCTTT. It encodes CASSRVGEEDEAFF.

The chain couples TRBV30 to TRBJ2-7; either TRBD1 or TRBD2 may fit D (5 bases each). The CDR3 length is 12 residues. Trimming took 3 bases from V and 4 from J, leaving 10 bases between them. Germline V gene data show CDR1 as GTSNPN and CDR2 as SVGIG (reference sequence). CDR3 protein: CAWSLGDYEQYF. CDR3 bases: TGTGCCTGGAGCCTGGGGGATTACGAGCAGTACTTC.

The chain joins TRBV27 to TRBJ1-1; 8 bases match TRBD1. With V trimmed by 8 bases and J by 4 bases, 15 bases remained unmatched. Germline CDR1 MNHEY, CDR2 SMNVEV (reference sequence). The CDR3 totals 16 residues. The CDR3 coding sequence is TGTGCCAGCCGATTTACCCGGACAGGGTGGGGCACTGAAGCTTTCTTT. Its translation is CASRFTRTGWGTEAFF.

The chain couples TRBV6-5 to TRBJ2-5, with TRBD2 identical over 10 bases. V lost 4 bases, J lost 1 base, and 6 bases stayed unmatched. This CDR3 is built from 16 residues. Germline V gene sequence: CDR1 MNHEY, CDR2 SVGAGI. The CDR3 DNA follows: TGTGCCAGCAGTTCCCTGACTAGCGGGTCCCAAGAGACCCAGTACTTC. Protein product: CASSSLTSGSQETQYF.

The genes are TRBV19 and TRBJ1-4; possibly TRBD1 for D (6 bases). Trimming took off 4 bases at V and 0 bases at J, with 15 bases between the two ends. Germline V gene data show CDR1 as LNHDA and CDR2 as SQIVND (reference sequence). This CDR3 region has 17 residues. The CDR3 here is CASSTGGFFATNEKLFF. The DNA for the CDR3 is TGTGCCAGTAGTACTGGGGGCTTTTTCGCAACTAATGAAAAACTGTTTTTT.

The table lists this clone with a count of one. The chain carries TRBV7-3 and TRBJ1-3; D gene ambiguous. The V gene's germline CDR1 is SGHTA and CDR2 FQGTGA. The V and J ends lost 6 bases and 0 bases respectively, with 9 bases between them. This CDR3 has 14 amino acids. The CDR3 coding sequence is TGTGCCAGCAGTCCGGGTAACTCTGGAAACACCATATATTTT. Translated, it gives CASSPGNSGNTIYF.